This T cell receptor beta chain came from a study of T cell repertoires in cytomegalovirus infection. Overall study context: Signatures in public TCR beta sequences pointed to both CMV infection and matching HLA type. Regarding the study as a whole: In two of eight donors, the top clonotype was HLA-C-restricted CMV-specific. Public TCR beta family frequency separated CMV-and-HLA carriers, including in an independent cohort.

This clonotype was observed a few times. Its antigen is still unknown. This CDR3 is 15 amino acids long. V was clipped by 6 bases and J by 2 bases, with 17 bases between them. Germline loops: CDR1 MDHEN, CDR2 SYDVKM. MiXCR was run by TCRdb on the reads, yielding one entry per CDR3 protein. The sample yields about 740,000 distinct CDR3 sequences, 35% to 40% seen once. V and J are TRBV28 and TRBJ2-7; D assignment may be TRBD1 or TRBD2 (5 bases each). The specimen was PBMCs. This TCR derives from a human donor in good health (CMV status not recorded). Some clones in this sample may be carry-over from other donors' samples. CDR3 nucleotide sequence: TGTGCCAGCAGGCGACAGCGGCCCGCCACCTACGAGCAGTACTTC. The encoded protein is CASRRQRPATYEQYF.